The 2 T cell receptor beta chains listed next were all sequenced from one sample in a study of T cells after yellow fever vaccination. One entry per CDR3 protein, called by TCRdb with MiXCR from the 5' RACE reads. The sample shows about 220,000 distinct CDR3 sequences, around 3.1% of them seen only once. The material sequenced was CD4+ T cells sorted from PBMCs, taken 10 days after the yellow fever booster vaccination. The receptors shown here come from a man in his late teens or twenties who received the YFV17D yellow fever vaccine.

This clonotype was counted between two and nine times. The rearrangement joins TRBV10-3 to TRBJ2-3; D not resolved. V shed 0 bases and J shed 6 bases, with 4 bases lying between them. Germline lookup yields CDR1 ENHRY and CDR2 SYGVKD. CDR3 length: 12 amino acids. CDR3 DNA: TGTGCCATCAGTGAGTCAGAGGATACGCAGTATTTT. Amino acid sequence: CAISESEDTQYF.

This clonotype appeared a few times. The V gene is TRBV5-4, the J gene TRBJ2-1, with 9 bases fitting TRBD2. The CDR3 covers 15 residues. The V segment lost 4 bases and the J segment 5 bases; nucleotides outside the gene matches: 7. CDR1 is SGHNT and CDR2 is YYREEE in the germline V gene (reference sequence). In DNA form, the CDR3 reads TGTGCCAGCAGCCCGCGGGGGGGGGGTGACAATGAGCAGTTCTTC. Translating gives CASSPRGGGDNEQFF.